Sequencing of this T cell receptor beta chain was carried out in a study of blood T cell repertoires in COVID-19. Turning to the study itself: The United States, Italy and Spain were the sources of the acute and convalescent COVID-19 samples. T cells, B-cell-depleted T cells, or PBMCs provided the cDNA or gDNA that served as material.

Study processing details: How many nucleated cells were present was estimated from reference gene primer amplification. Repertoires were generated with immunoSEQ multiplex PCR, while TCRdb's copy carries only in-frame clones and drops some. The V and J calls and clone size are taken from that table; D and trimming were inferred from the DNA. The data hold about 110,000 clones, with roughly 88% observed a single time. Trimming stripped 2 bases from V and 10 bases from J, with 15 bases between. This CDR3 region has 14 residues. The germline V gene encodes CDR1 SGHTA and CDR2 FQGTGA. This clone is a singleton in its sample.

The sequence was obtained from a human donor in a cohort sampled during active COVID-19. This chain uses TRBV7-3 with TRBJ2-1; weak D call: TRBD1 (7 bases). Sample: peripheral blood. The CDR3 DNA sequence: TGTGCCAGCAGCTTAGGACCGACAGGGAGGGAGCAGTTCTTC. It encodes CASSLGPTGREQFF.